This T cell receptor beta chain is drawn from a study of PD-1 blockade in classical Hodgkin lymphoma. Study observations and caveats: The study reported lower baseline TCR diversity in newly diagnosed patients than in healthy donors.

After autologous stem cell transplantation all patients relapsed, and prior brentuximab vedotin exposure differed between cohorts. The V and J ends lost 5 bases and 1 base respectively, with 14 bases between them. The germline V gene encodes CDR1 LNHDA and CDR2 SQIVND (reference sequence). The CDR3 sequence is 15 residues long. With regard to this clone: The antigen is undetermined.

The method was immunoSEQ multiplex PCR; TCRdb's version includes in-frame clones alone and lacks a portion of them. The sample yields under 30,000 clones, around 71% seen once. V and J are TRBV19 and TRBJ1-1; possible D gene TRBD1, 5 bases. The specimen comprised peripheral blood mononuclear cells (PBMCs), sampled before the second cycle of nivolumab. The TCR sequence derives from a human donor with classical Hodgkin lymphoma. The CDR3 DNA follows: TGTGCCAGTAGTCTATGGTACGGACAGAACACTGAAGCTTTCTTT. As protein: CASSLWYGQNTEAFF.